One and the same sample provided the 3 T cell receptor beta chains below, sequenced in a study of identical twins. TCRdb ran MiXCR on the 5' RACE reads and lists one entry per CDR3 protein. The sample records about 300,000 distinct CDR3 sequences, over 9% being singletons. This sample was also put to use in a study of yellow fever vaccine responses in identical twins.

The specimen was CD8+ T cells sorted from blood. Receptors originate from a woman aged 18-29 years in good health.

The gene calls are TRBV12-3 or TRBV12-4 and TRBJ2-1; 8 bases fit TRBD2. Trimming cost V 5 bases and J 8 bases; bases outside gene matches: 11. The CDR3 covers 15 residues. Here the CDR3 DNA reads TGTGCCAGCAGTCCACTAGCGGCAAGGCCGGATGAGCAGTTCTTC. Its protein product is CASSPLAARPDEQFF.

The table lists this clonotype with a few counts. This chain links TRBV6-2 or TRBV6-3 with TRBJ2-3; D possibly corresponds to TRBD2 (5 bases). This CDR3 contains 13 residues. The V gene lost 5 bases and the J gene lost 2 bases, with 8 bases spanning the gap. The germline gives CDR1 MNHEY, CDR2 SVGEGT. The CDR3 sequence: CASSPRDTDTQYF. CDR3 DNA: TGTGCCAGCAGTCCCCGGGACACAGATACGCAGTATTTT.

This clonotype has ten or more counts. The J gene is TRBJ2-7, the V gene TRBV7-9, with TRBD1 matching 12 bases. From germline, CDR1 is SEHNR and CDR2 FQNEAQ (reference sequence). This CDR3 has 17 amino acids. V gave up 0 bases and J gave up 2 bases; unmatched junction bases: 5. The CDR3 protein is CASSLAGGTGGTYEQYV. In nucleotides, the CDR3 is TGTGCCAGCAGCTTAGCTGGTGGGACAGGGGGCACCTACGAGCAGTACGTC.